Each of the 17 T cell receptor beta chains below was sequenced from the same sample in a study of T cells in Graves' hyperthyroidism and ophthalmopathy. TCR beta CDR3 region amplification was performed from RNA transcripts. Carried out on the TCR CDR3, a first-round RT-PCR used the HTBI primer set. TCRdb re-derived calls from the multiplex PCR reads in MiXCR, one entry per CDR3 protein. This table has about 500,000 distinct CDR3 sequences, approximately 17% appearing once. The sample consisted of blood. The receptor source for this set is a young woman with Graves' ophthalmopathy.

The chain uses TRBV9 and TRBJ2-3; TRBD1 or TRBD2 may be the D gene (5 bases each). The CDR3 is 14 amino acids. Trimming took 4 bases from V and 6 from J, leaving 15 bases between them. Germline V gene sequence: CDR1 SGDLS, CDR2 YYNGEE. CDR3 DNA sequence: TGTGCCAGCAGCCGGGGACCGGGGAAGGATACGCAGTATTTT. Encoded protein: CASSRGPGKDTQYF.

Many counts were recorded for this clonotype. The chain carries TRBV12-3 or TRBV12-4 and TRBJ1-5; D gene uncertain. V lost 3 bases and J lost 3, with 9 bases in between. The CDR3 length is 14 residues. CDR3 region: CASSFGHNNQPQHF. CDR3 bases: TGTGCCAGCAGTTTTGGGCACAACAATCAGCCCCAGCATTTT.

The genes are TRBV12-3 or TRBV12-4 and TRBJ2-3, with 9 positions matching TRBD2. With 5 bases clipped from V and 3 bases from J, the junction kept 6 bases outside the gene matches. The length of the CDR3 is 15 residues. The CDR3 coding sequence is TGTGCCAGCAGTGCCGGACTAGCGCGGACAGATACGCAGTATTTT. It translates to CASSAGLARTDTQYF.

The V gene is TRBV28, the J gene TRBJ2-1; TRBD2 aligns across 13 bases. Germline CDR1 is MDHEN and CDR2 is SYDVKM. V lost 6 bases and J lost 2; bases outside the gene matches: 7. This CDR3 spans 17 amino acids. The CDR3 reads CASSSLAGGPPYNEQFF. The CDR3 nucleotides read TGTGCCAGCAGCTCACTAGCGGGGGGGCCTCCCTACAATGAGCAGTTCTTC.

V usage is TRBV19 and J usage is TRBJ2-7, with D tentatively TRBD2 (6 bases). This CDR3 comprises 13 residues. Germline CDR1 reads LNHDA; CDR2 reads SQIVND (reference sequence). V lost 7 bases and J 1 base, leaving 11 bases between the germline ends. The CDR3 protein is CASKEAGSYEQYF. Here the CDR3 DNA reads TGTGCCAGTAAGGAGGCGGGGTCCTACGAGCAGTACTTC. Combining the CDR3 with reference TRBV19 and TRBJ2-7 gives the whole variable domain DGGITQSPKYLFRKEGQNVTLSCEQNLNHDAMYWYRQDPGQGLRLIYYSQIVNDFQKGDIAEGYSVSREKKESFPLTVTSAQKNPTAFYLCASKEAGSYEQYFGPGTRLTVT.

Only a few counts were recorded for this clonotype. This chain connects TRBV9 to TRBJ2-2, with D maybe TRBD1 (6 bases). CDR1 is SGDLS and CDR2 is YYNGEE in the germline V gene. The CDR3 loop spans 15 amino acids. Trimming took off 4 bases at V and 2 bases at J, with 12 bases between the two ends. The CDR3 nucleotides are TGTGCCAGCAGCTTCAGGGACACCAACACCGGGGAGCTGTTTTTT. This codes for CASSFRDTNTGELFF.

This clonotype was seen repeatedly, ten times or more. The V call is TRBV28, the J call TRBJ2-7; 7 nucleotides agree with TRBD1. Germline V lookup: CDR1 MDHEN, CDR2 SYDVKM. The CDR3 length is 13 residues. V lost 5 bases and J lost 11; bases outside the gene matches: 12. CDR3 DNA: TGTGCCAGCAGTAGGACAGGACAGATGAGCAAGTACTTC. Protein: CASSRTGQMSKYF.

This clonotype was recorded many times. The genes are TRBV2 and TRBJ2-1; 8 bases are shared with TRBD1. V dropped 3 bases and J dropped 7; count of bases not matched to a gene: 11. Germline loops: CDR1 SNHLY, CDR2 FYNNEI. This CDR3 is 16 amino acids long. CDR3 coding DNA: TGTGCCAGCAGTGATATCGGACAGGGAGTCCTGAATGAGCAGTTCTTC. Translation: CASSDIGQGVLNEQFF.

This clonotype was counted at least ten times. CDR3 sequence: CASSLGTTDTQYF. In DNA form, the CDR3 reads TGTGCCAGCAGCTTGGGGACCACAGATACGCAGTATTTT. The chain couples TRBV7-9 to TRBJ2-3, with D perhaps given as TRBD1 or TRBD2 (5 bases each). The germline V and J ends were trimmed by 3 bases and 2 bases, with 6 bases remaining between them. Looked up from germline, CDR1 is SEHNR and CDR2 is FQNEAQ (reference sequence). The CDR3 contains 13 residues.

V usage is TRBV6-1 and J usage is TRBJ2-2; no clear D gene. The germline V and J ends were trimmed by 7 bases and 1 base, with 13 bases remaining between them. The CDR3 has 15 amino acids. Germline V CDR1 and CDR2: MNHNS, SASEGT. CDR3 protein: CASTEQPENTGELFF. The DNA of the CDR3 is TGTGCCAGCACGGAACAGCCTGAGAACACCGGGGAGCTGTTTTTT.

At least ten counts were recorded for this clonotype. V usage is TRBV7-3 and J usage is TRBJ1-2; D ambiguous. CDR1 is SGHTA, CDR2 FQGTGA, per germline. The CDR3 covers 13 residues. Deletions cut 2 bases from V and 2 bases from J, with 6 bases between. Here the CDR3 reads CASSLGKNYGYTF. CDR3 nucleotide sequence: TGTGCCAGCAGCTTAGGGAAAAACTATGGCTACACCTTC.

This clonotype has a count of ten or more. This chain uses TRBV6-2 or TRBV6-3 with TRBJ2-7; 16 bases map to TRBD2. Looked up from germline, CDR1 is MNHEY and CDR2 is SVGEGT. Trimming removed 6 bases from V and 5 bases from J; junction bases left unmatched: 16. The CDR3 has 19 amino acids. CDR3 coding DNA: TGTGCCAGCAGCCCCCGATCCGGGACTAGCGGGAGGGCCAACCACGAGCAGTACTTC. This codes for CASSPRSGTSGRANHEQYF.

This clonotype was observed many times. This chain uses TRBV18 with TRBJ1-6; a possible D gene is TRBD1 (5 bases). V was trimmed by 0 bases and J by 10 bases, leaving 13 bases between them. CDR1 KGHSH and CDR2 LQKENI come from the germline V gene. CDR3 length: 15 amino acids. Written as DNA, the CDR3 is TGTGCCAGCTCACCACCACCGGGGACTGGATCACCCCTCCACTTT. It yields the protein CASSPPPGTGSPLHF.

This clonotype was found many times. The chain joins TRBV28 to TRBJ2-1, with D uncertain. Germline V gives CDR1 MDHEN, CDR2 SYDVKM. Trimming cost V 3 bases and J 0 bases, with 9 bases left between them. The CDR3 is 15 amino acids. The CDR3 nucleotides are TGTGCCAGCAGTTTCGACTTTAGCTCCTACAATGAGCAGTTCTTC. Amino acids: CASSFDFSSYNEQFF.

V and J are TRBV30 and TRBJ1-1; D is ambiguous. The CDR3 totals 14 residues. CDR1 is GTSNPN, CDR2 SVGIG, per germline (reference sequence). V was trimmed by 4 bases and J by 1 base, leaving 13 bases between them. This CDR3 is CAWTRVPGNTEAFF. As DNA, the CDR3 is TGTGCCTGGACCCGAGTGCCAGGGAACACTGAAGCTTTCTTT.

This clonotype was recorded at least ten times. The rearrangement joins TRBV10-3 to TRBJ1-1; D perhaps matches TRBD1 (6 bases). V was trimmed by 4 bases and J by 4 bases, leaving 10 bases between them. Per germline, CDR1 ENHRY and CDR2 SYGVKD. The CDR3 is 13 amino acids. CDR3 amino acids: CAISVQGPTEAFF. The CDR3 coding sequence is TGTGCCATCAGTGTCCAGGGGCCCACTGAAGCTTTCTTT.

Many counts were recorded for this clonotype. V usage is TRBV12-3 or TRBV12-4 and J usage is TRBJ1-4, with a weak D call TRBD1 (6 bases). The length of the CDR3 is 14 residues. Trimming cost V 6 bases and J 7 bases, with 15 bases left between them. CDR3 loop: CASRPGHGGEKLFF. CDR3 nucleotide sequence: TGTGCCAGCAGACCGGGACACGGAGGTGAAAAACTGTTTTTT.